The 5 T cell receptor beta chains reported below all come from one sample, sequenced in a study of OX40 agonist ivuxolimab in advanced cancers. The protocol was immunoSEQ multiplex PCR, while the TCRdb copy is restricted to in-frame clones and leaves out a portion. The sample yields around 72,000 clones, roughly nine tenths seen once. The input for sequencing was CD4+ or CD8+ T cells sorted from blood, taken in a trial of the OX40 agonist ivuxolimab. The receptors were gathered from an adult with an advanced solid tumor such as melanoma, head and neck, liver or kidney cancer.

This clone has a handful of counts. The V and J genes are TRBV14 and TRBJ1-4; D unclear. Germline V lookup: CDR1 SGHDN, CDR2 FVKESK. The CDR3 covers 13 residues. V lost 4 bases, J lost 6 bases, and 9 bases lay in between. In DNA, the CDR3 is TGTGCCAGCAGCCGAGGACGGGATGAAAAACTGTTTTTT. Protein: CASSRGRDEKLFF.

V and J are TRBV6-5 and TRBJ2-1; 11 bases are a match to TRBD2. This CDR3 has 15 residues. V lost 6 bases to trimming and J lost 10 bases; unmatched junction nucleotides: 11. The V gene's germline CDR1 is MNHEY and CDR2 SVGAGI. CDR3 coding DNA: TGTGCCAGCAGACGGAGTCTAGCGGGGGGAATGGAGCAGTTCTTC. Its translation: CASRRSLAGGMEQFF.

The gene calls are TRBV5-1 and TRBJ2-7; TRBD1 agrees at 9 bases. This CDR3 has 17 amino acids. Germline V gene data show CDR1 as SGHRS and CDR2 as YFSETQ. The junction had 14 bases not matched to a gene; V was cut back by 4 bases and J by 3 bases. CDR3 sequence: CASSRNPGQGVNYEQYF. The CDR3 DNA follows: TGCGCCAGCAGCAGAAACCCGGGACAGGGTGTGAACTACGAGCAGTACTTC.

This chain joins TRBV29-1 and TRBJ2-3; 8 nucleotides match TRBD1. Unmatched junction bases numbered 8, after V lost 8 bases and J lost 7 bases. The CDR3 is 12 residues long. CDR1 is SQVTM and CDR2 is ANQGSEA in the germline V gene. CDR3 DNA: TGCAGCACTCGACAGGGGATAAATACGCAGTATTTT. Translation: CSTRQGINTQYF.

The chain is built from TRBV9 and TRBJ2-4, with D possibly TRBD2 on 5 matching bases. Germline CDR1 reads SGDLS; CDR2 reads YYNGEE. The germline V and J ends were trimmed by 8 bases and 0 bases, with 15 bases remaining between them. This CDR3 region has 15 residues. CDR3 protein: CARTDGILAKNIQYF. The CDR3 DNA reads TGTGCCAGGACGGACGGGATACTAGCCAAAAACATTCAGTACTTC.